This T cell receptor (beta chain) was identified in a study of cytomegalovirus exposure and HLA in healthy donors. A multiplex PCR was run with 60 Vbeta primers and 13 Jbeta primers. The assay was immunoSEQ multiplex PCR, and TCRdb's table has in-frame clones only and misses some. Among some 180,000 clones listed, 75% to 85% were seen once. The CDR3 spans 13 residues. V lost 0 bases, J lost 8 bases, and 11 bases lay in between. Germline loops: CDR1 SGHRS, CDR2 YFSETQ. Sequenced input: PBMCs. This clonotype originated in a man aged 18-30 years in good health and CMV-seronegative. The J gene is TRBJ1-2, the V gene TRBV5-1; tentative D call: TRBD1 (6 bases). CDR3 loop: CASSLGRGKGYTF. Here the CDR3 DNA reads TGCGCCAGCAGCTTGGGAAGGGGGAAGGGCTACACCTTC. The full variable domain, its missing parts supplied by reference TRBV5-1 and TRBJ1-2, is KAGVTQTPRYLIKTRGQQVTLSCSPISGHRSVSWYQQTPGQGLQFLFEYFSETQRNKGNFPGRFSGRQFSNSRSEMNVSTLELGDSALYLCASSLGRGKGYTFGSGTRLTVV.